Shown below are 12 T cell receptor beta chains from a single sample sequenced in a study of T cell repertoires in ileal Crohn's disease. Produced via immunoSEQ multiplex PCR; TCRdb's table is partial and in-frame only. This table has approximately 5,400 clones, 82% appearing once. Material for sequencing was ileal tissue. These receptors were collected from an adult with Crohn's disease.

This clone was picked up a small number of times. The genes are TRBV4-2 and TRBJ1-1; 7 bases are a match to TRBD1. The trim removed 2 bases at V and 0 bases at J, leaving 6 bases unmatched. This CDR3 contains 16 residues. Per the germline V gene, CDR1 is LGHNA and CDR2 is YNFKEQ. The chain's CDR3 is CASSQLRGQLNTEAFF. The CDR3 DNA reads as TGTGCCAGCAGCCAACTTAGGGGACAGCTGAACACTGAAGCTTTCTTT.

The V gene is TRBV5-1, the J gene TRBJ1-3; 9 nucleotides align to TRBD1. Germline lookup yields CDR1 SGHRS and CDR2 YFSETQ. The junction had 4 bases not matched to a gene; V was cut back by 4 bases and J by 2 bases. The CDR3 covers 15 residues. CDR3 nucleotide sequence: TGCGCCAGCAGCCAACAGGGGGCGGCTGGAAACACCATATATTTT. This translates into CASSQQGAAGNTIYF. The variable domain in full, with the rest retrieved from reference TRBV5-1 and TRBJ1-3, is KAGVTQTPRYLIKTRGQQVTLSCSPISGHRSVSWYQQTPGQGLQFLFEYFSETQRNKGNFPGRFSGRQFSNSRSEMNVSTLELGDSALYLCASSQQGAAGNTIYFGEGSWLTVV.

This chain uses TRBV19 with TRBJ1-2, with 7 positions matching TRBD1. V shed 6 bases and J 9 bases; nucleotides not matched to a gene: 7. Germline assignment: CDR1 LNHDA and CDR2 SQIVND (reference sequence). CDR3 length: 12 amino acids. The CDR3 protein is CASSGTELSYTF. In DNA, the CDR3 is TGTGCCAGTAGCGGGACAGAGCTTAGCTACACCTTC.

The genes are TRBV19 and TRBJ2-6; D is undetermined. The CDR3 loop spans 14 amino acids. Germline lookup yields CDR1 LNHDA and CDR2 SQIVND (reference sequence). Trimming pared 10 bases from V and 2 bases from J, leaving 12 bases between. The CDR3: CATQPGAGANVLTF. The CDR3 coding sequence is TGTGCCACCCAGCCCGGTGCTGGGGCCAACGTCCTGACTTTC.

This chain connects TRBV7-9 to TRBJ1-2; TRBD1 might be the D (5 bases). V dropped 0 bases and J dropped 8 bases, with 7 bases sitting between them. Germline CDR1 SEHNR, CDR2 FQNEAQ (reference sequence). The length of the CDR3 is 12 residues. The CDR3 DNA sequence: TGTGCCAGCAGCTTAGCAGGGGACGGCTACACCTTC. This sequence encodes CASSLAGDGYTF.

The rearrangement links TRBV14 to TRBJ2-1; D is undetermined. CDR1 and CDR2 (germline): SGHDN, FVKESK. The CDR3 has 15 residues. Trimming shortened V by 1 base and J by 8 bases, and 15 bases separated the two germline ends. The CDR3 DNA reads TGTGCCAGCAGCCAAGGGCCGGGTAGGGTTGATGAGCAGTTCTTC. Translating it yields CASSQGPGRVDEQFF.

The genes are TRBV2 and TRBJ2-1; D not resolved. Trimming pared 6 bases from V and 15 bases from J, leaving 18 bases between. From germline, CDR1 is SNHLY and CDR2 FYNNEI. The CDR3 runs 12 residues. This CDR3 is CASSALVGEGFF. CDR3 nucleotide sequence: TGTGCCAGCAGCGCCTTGGTTGGGGAAGGGTTCTTC. The full variable domain, in which reference TRBV2 and TRBJ2-1 provide the parts outside the CDR3, is EPEVTQTPSHQVTQMGQEVILRCVPISNHLYFYWYRQILGQKVEFLVSFYNNEISEKSEIFDDQFSVERPDGSNFTLKIRSTKLEDSAMYFCASSALVGEGFFGPGTRLTVL.

This clone has only one observation. CDR3 DNA: TGTGCCAGCAGCTCCAATCAACAGGGACGCGATGGCTACACCTTC. Its translation: CASSSNQQGRDGYTF. The chain is built from TRBV11-1 and TRBJ1-2; the D gene is possibly TRBD1 (6 bases). Germline loops: CDR1 SGHAT, CDR2 FQDESV (reference sequence). CDR3 size: 15 residues. Trimming left V 4 bases short and J 6 bases short, with 18 bases between. Full variable domain (remainder filled in from reference TRBV11-1 and TRBJ1-2): EAEVAQSPRYKITEKSQAVAFWCDPISGHATLYWYRQILGQGPELLVQFQDESVVDDSQLPKDRFSAERLKGVDSTLKIQPAELGDSAMYLCASSSNQQGRDGYTFGSGTRLTVV.

The sample holds one count of this clone. This chain connects TRBV28 to TRBJ1-2; 9 bases align to TRBD1. The CDR3 has 15 amino acids. J was trimmed by 8 bases and V by 2 bases; bases with no gene match: 9. CDR1 is MDHEN and CDR2 is SYDVKM in the germline V gene. CDR3 region: CASSLGTGLSRGYTF. CDR3 sequence (DNA): TGTGCCAGCAGTTTAGGGACAGGGCTCTCACGAGGCTACACCTTC.

Concerning this clone: As the CDR3 is not closed by the conserved phenylalanine or tryptophan, this likely results from a read error. No DNA is shown, since the ends of the CDR3 on it are uncertain; the CDR3 is the one TCRdb lists. The chain recombines TRBV20-1 with TRBJ1-2; the table's D call, TRBD1, has no DNA check behind it. Termini included, the CDR3 measures 9 amino acids. The germline V gene has CDR1 DFQATT and CDR2 SNEGSKA (reference sequence). This CDR3 reads CSARVTGQY.

This clone was detected only a few times. The gene calls are TRBV5-6 and TRBJ2-1; D gene unclear. The V end lost 4 bases, the J end lost 1 base, and 6 bases lay between the germline ends. The V gene's germline CDR1 is SGHDT and CDR2 YYEEEE. This CDR3 has 13 amino acids. The CDR3 nucleotides are TGTGCCAGCAGCCGACCATCCTACAATGAGCAGTTCTTC. Translation: CASSRPSYNEQFF. The full variable domain, completed using reference TRBV5-6 and TRBJ2-1, is DAGVTQSPTHLIKTRGQQVTLRCSPKSGHDTVSWYQQALGQGPQFIFQYYEEEERQRGNFPDRFSGHQFPNYSSELNVNALLLGDSALYLCASSRPSYNEQFFGPGTRLTVL.

The chain is built from TRBV18 and TRBJ2-7; a possible D gene is TRBD1 (5 bases). The CDR3 is 11 residues long. V dropped 5 bases and J dropped 6 bases, with 8 bases sitting between them. CDR1 and CDR2 from the germline V gene are KGHSH and LQKENI. In nucleotides, the CDR3 is TGTGCCAGCTCAAGCAGGGCCGAGCAGTACTTC. Its translation: CASSSRAEQYF.